This is a list of T cell receptor beta chains from one sample in a study of beta chain features in type 1 diabetes. Assay used: immunoSEQ multiplex PCR; TCRdb lists only in-frame clones, some missing. The table records roughly 350,000 clones, 9.5% to 10% of them present only once. Sequenced sample: central memory CD4+ T cells from blood. The receptors were sampled from a man aged 30 to 39 with type 1 diabetes. Each CDR3 is given with its conserved first and last residue.

J gene: TRBJ1-4
CDR3 length: 16
V gene: TRBV4-1
CDR3 protein: CASSRIGGRSHEKLFF

J gene: TRBJ1-5
CDR3 length: 15
V gene: TRBV7-2
CDR3 protein: CASSAYRGSNQPQHF

J gene: TRBJ1-1
CDR3 length: 11
V gene: TRBV28
CDR3 protein: CASSTTGEAFF

J gene: TRBJ1-3
CDR3 length: 13
V gene: TRBV28
CDR3 protein: CASSSSNGNTIYF

J gene: TRBJ2-7
CDR3 length: 9
V gene: TRBV9
CDR3 protein: CASTGAQYF

J gene: TRBJ2-7
CDR3 length: 13
V gene: TRBV27
CDR3 protein: CASRRTGSYEQYF

J gene: TRBJ2-1
CDR3 length: 15
V gene: TRBV11-2
CDR3 protein: CASSLLDRGRNEQFF

J gene: TRBJ1-2
CDR3 length: 15
V gene: TRBV6-1
CDR3 protein: CASSMTGIPLYGYTF

J gene: TRBJ1-5
CDR3 length: 14
V gene: TRBV28
CDR3 protein: CASTYPNSNQPQHF

J gene: TRBJ2-1
CDR3 length: 16
V gene: TRBV29-1
CDR3 protein: CSLTSGRAGSYNEQFF

J gene: TRBJ2-5
CDR3 length: 15
V gene: TRBV2
CDR3 protein: CASSGSGSPRETQYF

J gene: TRBJ2-2
CDR3 length: 15
V gene: TRBV28
CDR3 protein: CASSFGAENTGELFF

J gene: TRBJ1-6
CDR3 length: 14
V gene: TRBV25-1
CDR3 protein: CASSEDRANSPLHF

J gene: TRBJ2-3
CDR3 length: 12
V gene: TRBV7-3
CDR3 protein: CASSLYQDTQYF

J gene: TRBJ1-5
CDR3 length: 16
V gene: TRBV4-1
CDR3 protein: CASSQVSTGFNQPQHF

J gene: TRBJ1-4
CDR3 length: 14
V gene: TRBV6-4
CDR3 protein: CASKDTATNEKLFF

J gene: TRBJ2-2
CDR3 length: 14
V gene: TRBV19
CDR3 protein: CASSIGTRPMELFF

J gene: TRBJ1-5
CDR3 length: 17
V gene: TRBV9
CDR3 protein: CASSPRGTGAGLEPQHF

J gene: TRBJ2-1
CDR3 length: 14
V gene: TRBV27
CDR3 protein: CASSKQGAGGEQFF

J gene: TRBJ1-1
CDR3 length: 14
V gene: TRBV11-1
CDR3 protein: CASSFAEMNTEAFF

J gene: TRBJ2-7
CDR3 length: 13
V gene: TRBV18
CDR3 protein: CASSPSDGYEQYF

J gene: TRBJ1-1
CDR3 length: 15
V gene: TRBV28
CDR3 protein: CASSHGAVLSTEAFF

J gene: TRBJ1-5
CDR3 length: 16
V gene: TRBV28
CDR3 protein: CASSSSRTGGGQPQHF

J gene: TRBJ2-5
CDR3 length: 14
V gene: TRBV11-2
CDR3 protein: CASSLGGLQETQYF

J gene: TRBJ2-3
CDR3 length: 13
V gene: TRBV5-4
CDR3 protein: CASSWGETDTQYF

J gene: TRBJ2-1
CDR3 length: 13
V gene: TRBV7-2
CDR3 protein: CASSLARLASSFF

J gene: TRBJ2-5
CDR3 length: 14
V gene: TRBV30
CDR3 protein: CAWSVDRGSETQYF

J gene: TRBJ1-2
CDR3 length: 13
V gene: TRBV6-1
CDR3 protein: CASRQTGGYGYTF

J gene: TRBJ2-7
CDR3 length: 13
V gene: TRBV10-3
CDR3 protein: CAVSGQGSHEQYF

J gene: TRBJ2-7
CDR3 length: 14
V gene: TRBV30
CDR3 protein: CACPNRDRPLEQYF

J gene: TRBJ1-4
CDR3 length: 14
V gene: TRBV28
CDR3 protein: CASSPGFGTGKLFF

J gene: TRBJ2-5
CDR3 length: 13
V gene: TRBV7-9
CDR3 protein: CASARGSQETQYF

J gene: TRBJ2-3
CDR3 length: 13
V gene: TRBV7-2
CDR3 protein: CASESGSGDTQYF

J gene: TRBJ2-2
CDR3 length: 15
V gene: TRBV7-3
CDR3 protein: CASSLGTANTGELFF

J gene: TRBJ2-1
CDR3 length: 16
V gene: TRBV29-1
CDR3 protein: CSVEPRARGTYNEQFF

J gene: TRBJ1-1
CDR3 length: 13
V gene: TRBV7-2
CDR3 protein: CASSLAQNTEAFF

J gene: TRBJ2-1
CDR3 length: 12
V gene: TRBV5-6
CDR3 protein: CASWSRTFEQFF

J gene: TRBJ2-7
CDR3 length: 17
V gene: TRBV15
CDR3 protein: CATSRDRDRTRTYEQYF

J gene: TRBJ1-5
CDR3 length: 12
V gene: TRBV28
CDR3 protein: CASSLGYQPQHF

J gene: TRBJ2-1
CDR3 length: 13
V gene: TRBV29-1
CDR3 protein: CSVLSTGYNEQFF

J gene: TRBJ2-5
CDR3 length: 14
V gene: TRBV5-6
CDR3 protein: CASSLDGFAETQYF

J gene: TRBJ2-1
CDR3 length: 19
V gene: TRBV7-9
CDR3 protein: CASSPGTSGRVALYNEQFF

J gene: TRBJ1-2
CDR3 length: 15
V gene: TRBV6-1
CDR3 protein: CASSEGRSGFYGYTF

J gene: TRBJ2-1
CDR3 length: 16
V gene: TRBV5-8
CDR3 protein: CASSLFEGAVYNEQFF

J gene: TRBJ1-1
CDR3 length: 14
V gene: TRBV4-3
CDR3 protein: CASSQDPGDTEAFF

J gene: TRBJ2-7
CDR3 length: 15
V gene: TRBV5-1
CDR3 protein: CASSLVVSGSYEQYF

J gene: TRBJ1-5
CDR3 length: 15
V gene: TRBV10-3
CDR3 protein: CAISAGEGSNQPQHF

J gene: TRBJ1-2
CDR3 length: 13
V gene: TRBV6-6
CDR3 protein: CAISDRGRDGYTF

J gene: TRBJ1-5
CDR3 length: 13
V gene: TRBV6-1
CDR3 protein: CASSPDPNQPQHF

J gene: TRBJ1-1
CDR3 length: 13
V gene: TRBV6-5
CDR3 protein: CASSYSRNTEAFF

J gene: TRBJ2-1
CDR3 length: 15
V gene: TRBV5-5
CDR3 protein: CASSLGLAGGNEQFF